Here is one T cell receptor beta chain with its context. There are 12 residues in the CDR3. J lost 4 bases, V lost 7 bases, and 3 bases had no gene match. Per the germline V gene, CDR1 is SQVTM and CDR2 is ANQGSEA. The data are from a study of shared clonotypes between healthy human individuals. Study details: Contributing individuals were a couple of females and a few males aged 18 to 49. Each donor's CD4 naive and CD4 memory cells filled three plates apiece, CD8 naive two, and CD8 memory one.

Generated by immunoSEQ multiplex PCR, the TCRdb table keeps only in-frame clones and is missing some. This table has fewer than 1.8 million clones, approximately 98.5% appearing once. The chain combines TRBV29-1 with TRBJ2-2, with 7 bases identical to TRBD2. The TCR comes from a young man in good health. Sequencing used naive CD4+ T cells sorted from blood. Subset of the sample: CD45RA+ positively selected. The CDR3 nucleotides are TGCAGCGCCCGACTAGCCACCGGGGAGCTGTTTTTT. Protein: CSARLATGELFF.